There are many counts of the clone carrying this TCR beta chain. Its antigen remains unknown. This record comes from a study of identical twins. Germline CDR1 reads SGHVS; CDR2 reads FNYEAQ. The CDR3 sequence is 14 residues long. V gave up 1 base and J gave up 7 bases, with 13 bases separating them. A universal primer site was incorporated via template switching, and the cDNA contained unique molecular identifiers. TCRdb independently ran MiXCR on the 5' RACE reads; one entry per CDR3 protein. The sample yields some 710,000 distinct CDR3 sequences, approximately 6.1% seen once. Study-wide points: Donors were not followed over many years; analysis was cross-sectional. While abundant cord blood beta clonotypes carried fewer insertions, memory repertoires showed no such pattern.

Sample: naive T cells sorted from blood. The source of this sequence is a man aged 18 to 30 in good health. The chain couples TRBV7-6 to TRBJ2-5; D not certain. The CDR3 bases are TGTGCCAGCAGCTTAGTGTGGGTAGTAGGGACCCAGTACTTC. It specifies CASSLVWVVGTQYF.